This TCR beta chain was captured in a study of blood T cells in healthy people across ages. Then a second PCR, running roughly 7 to 11 cycles, was carried out with a sample-barcoded 5' primer and a J-beta primer mix. With 12 random nucleotides, a template-switch adaptor tagged each individual cDNA molecule. TCRdb analysed the 5' RACE reads with MiXCR anew, one entry per CDR3 protein. The sample has roughly 800,000 distinct CDR3 sequences; 58% are singletons. General study results and limits: The study regarded diversity estimates from one million T cells as underestimates. A roughly linear fall in TCR beta diversity per million T cells was seen with increasing age.

Regarding this clonotype: Its target is unknown.

V lost 0 bases to trimming and J lost 7 bases, with 13 bases between them. CDR1 and CDR2 from the germline V gene are MGHRA and YSYEKL. This CDR3 has 15 residues. The authors drew 8 to 10 milliliters of peripheral blood from each donor. The clonotype comes from a man between 25 and 39 years old in good health. Sequencing was carried out using blood. The rearrangement links TRBV4-1 to TRBJ2-1; TRBD2 is a possible D gene (6 bases). The CDR3 DNA sequence: TGCGCCAGCAGCCAAGATGGAGGGGCGCAAAATGAGCAGTTCTTC. Translated, it gives CASSQDGGAQNEQFF.